What follows describes a single T cell receptor (beta chain). These data come from a study of blood T cell repertoires in COVID-19. Sequencing was performed with immunoSEQ multiplex PCR; in TCRdb, only in-frame clones are kept and a portion is missing. Here the sample spans around 400,000 clones, over 75% being singletons. The CDR3 totals 17 residues. The ends lost 4 bases at V and 3 bases at J; junction bases unmatched: 11. Looked up from germline, CDR1 is PRHDT and CDR2 is FYEKMQ (reference sequence). The clonotype was recovered from a woman aged 55-70 years with COVID-19, enrolled during active disease. Sequenced: peripheral blood. The chain combines TRBV13 with TRBJ1-3; 8 bases agree with TRBD1. The CDR3, as DNA: TGTGCCAGCAGCTCCCAGGCTCAGGGGGCGGGTGGAAACACCATATATTTT. It encodes CASSSQAQGAGGNTIYF.